This note documents a single T cell receptor (beta chain) sequence. Its binding antigen is unknown. No quality values exist for individual bases; no much larger clone is one base distant. These data belong to a study of Ad26.COV2.S vaccination and SARS-CoV-2 variants (dated by TCRdb to the early 2020s). About the full investigation: Donors in the vaccine arm were drawn from COV1001, a phase I-IIa trial of Ad26.COV2.S in healthy adults that was multicentre, randomized, double-blind and placebo-controlled. Ad26.COV2.S was administered intramuscularly at 5 x 10^10 or 1 x 10^11 viral particles, either as a single shot or as two shots given 56 days apart. TCRbeta repertoire sequencing served as the tool for gauging how specific and how broad the SARS-CoV-2-reactive T cell receptors were following Ad26.COV2.S vaccination. The TCR-sequenced set comprised approximately 30 samples: roughly 19 Ad26.COV2.S vaccine recipients, 5 placebo recipients and 8 SARS-CoV-2 convalescent individuals. Trial participants were randomized into five groups of five, in which low-dose or high-dose Ad26.COV2.S was given once or twice, or placebo was given on both occasions. Blinding of investigators to trial group allocation was maintained during experiments and outcome assessment.

What the research found in general, with its limitations: Vaccine and placebo recipients had similar non-spike TCR breadth, a finding consistent with the vaccine containing only spike. It was noted by the authors that total T cell responses may have been underestimated by the TCR breadth and depth analyses. Spike-specific TCR breadth was higher in Ad26.COV2.S recipients than in placebo recipients (P = 0.0014). Comparing responses between vaccine doses or regimens was not something the study was powered to do. After vaccination, substantial breadth of spike-specific CD8+ and CD4+ T cell responses was reported.

The treatment or condition tag for this specimen amounts to: some 20 received Ad26.COV2.S at low or high dose, single or two shots; a few received placebo; per-sample allocation not given. Repertoires of vaccine and placebo recipients were sequenced from samples taken on day 63 after the first injection. In Cohort 1b, 25 to 30 adults aged 18-55 years were enrolled at a single site in Boston, USA, between 29 July and 7 August 2020. Ad26.COV2.S was a replication-incompetent adenovirus type 26 vector that expressed a prefusion-stabilized SARS-CoV-2 spike protein derived from the original Wuhan strain. The V and J ends are trimmed by 2 bases and 3 bases, leaving 11 bases between them. The germline V gene specifies SGHVS as CDR1 and FQNEAQ as CDR2. The CDR3 holds 14 amino acids from the cysteine to the phenylalanine. The sequence is cut down to CDR3 DNA, 42 bases in frame from base 1. TCRbeta CDR3 regions were sequenced with the immunoSEQ Assay. After extraction, genomic DNA underwent amplification by bias-controlled multiplex PCR, followed by high-throughput sequencing. The paper's data handling went like this. To quantify the absolute abundance of every unique TCRbeta CDR3 region, sequences were collapsed and filtered. T cell fraction was estimated by normalization of TCRbeta template counts to usable DNA, with usable DNA being measured through amplification of reference genes present in all nucleated cells. Repertoire TCRs were annotated as SARS-CoV-2-specific by exact matching of V gene, CDR3 amino acid sequence and J gene to a known reactive TCR set. The reference SARS-CoV-2 TCR set came from MIRA and was filtered for enrichment in COVID-19-positive ImmuneCODE repertoires, removing public or cross-reactive TCRs. Using the MIRA antigens, annotated TCRs were further analysed by specific ORF or by position within an ORF. Depth was the summed frequency of annotated unique rearrangements, while breadth was defined as annotated unique rearrangements over total unique productive rearrangements. Group comparisons of TCR breadth used two-sided Wilcoxon rank-sum tests. The table was pulled from immuneACCESS by TCRdb, which kept in-frame rearrangements only. Such tables lose some clones; where checked, under half of the loss comes from unresolved V genes, and the rest has no known cause. The DNA was the basis for D and trimming; V, J and clone size are from that table. This sample gives 300,000 to 500,000 clones in total; approximately 91% of them show up just once. 3.5% of the sample is held by the ten biggest clonotypes.

The chain was built from TRBV7-8 and TRBJ2-7, with no confidently assigned D gene. This receptor was obtained from a person between 18 and 65 years old who received the Ad26.COV2.S COVID-19 vaccine or a placebo. Sequencing was performed on peripheral blood, taken in a trial of Ad26.COV2.S vaccine versus placebo. The bases read TGTGCCAGCAGCTTAATGGCAGCTAGCTACGAGCAGTACTTC. This sequence encodes CASSLMAASYEQYF.